Presented here are 12 T cell receptor beta chains from one specimen sequenced in a study of cytomegalovirus exposure and HLA in healthy donors. Use of 60 Vbeta and 13 Jbeta primers characterized the PCR. Method: immunoSEQ multiplex PCR; TCRdb's copy keeps in-frame clones and lacks some. This table holds roughly 160,000 clones, around 68% found once. The sequencing input was PBMCs. Source of these receptors: a girl between 10 and 17 years old in good health and CMV-seronegative.

This clone has just a few counts. The chain couples TRBV5-4 to TRBJ1-1; D might be TRBD1 (5 bases). The CDR3 is made up of 17 amino acids. The germline CDR1 and CDR2 sequences are SGHNT and YYREEE (reference sequence). Deletions cut 0 bases from V and 1 base from J, with 16 bases between. Here the CDR3 reads CASSLAVRAGGNTEAFF. CDR3 in DNA: TGTGCCAGCAGCTTGGCGGTCAGGGCGGGGGGGAACACTGAAGCTTTCTTT.

This chain links TRBV7-6 with TRBJ1-4; the D gene is possibly TRBD1 (6 bases). V lost 0 bases and J lost 8, with 13 bases in between. The CDR3 totals 15 residues. Germline assignment: CDR1 SGHVS and CDR2 FNYEAQ. The CDR3 region is CASSLAPGVGEKLFF. The CDR3 bases are TGTGCCAGCAGCTTAGCCCCAGGGGTTGGGGAAAAACTGTTTTTT.

This clone was detected a few times. The chain combines TRBV10-1 with TRBJ2-2; D perhaps matches TRBD1 (5 bases). Trimming took off 7 bases at V and 6 bases at J, with 9 bases between the two ends. Germline loops: CDR1 WNHNN, CDR2 SYGVQD (reference sequence). The CDR3 has 12 residues. As DNA, the CDR3 is TGCGCCAGCAACGGACATTCCGGGGAGCTGTTTTTT. Encoded protein: CASNGHSGELFF.

This clone has just one count. The V gene is TRBV5-1, the J gene TRBJ2-7, with D perhaps TRBD1 (6 bases). The CDR3 loop spans 15 amino acids. The germline V gene encodes CDR1 SGHRS and CDR2 YFSETQ. With 3 bases removed from V and 2 bases from J, the gap between germline ends came to 15 bases. CDR3 in DNA: TGCGCCAGCAGCTCGACAGGCACGCTGACCTACGAGCAGTACTTC. Amino acid sequence: CASSSTGTLTYEQYF.

V is TRBV5-1 and J is TRBJ2-7; 12 positions agree with TRBD1. Germline V gene sequence: CDR1 SGHRS, CDR2 YFSETQ. The CDR3 totals 15 residues. V lost 5 bases to trimming and J lost 2 bases; unmatched junction nucleotides: 5. CDR3 sequence reads: CASRVGTGGPYEQYF. CDR3 DNA: TGCGCCAGCAGAGTGGGGACAGGGGGCCCCTACGAGCAGTACTTC.

The chain couples TRBV7-8 to TRBJ1-4; a weak D match, TRBD1 (5 bases). This CDR3 has 15 amino acids. Germline CDR1 SGHVS, CDR2 FQNEAQ. V lost 2 bases, J lost 2 bases, and 9 bases lay in between. This CDR3 reads CASSLRGGTNEKLFF. The CDR3 DNA follows: TGTGCCAGCAGCTTAAGGGGTGGTACTAATGAAAAACTGTTTTTT.

This rearrangement joins TRBV29-1 to TRBJ1-1, with 7 nucleotides matching TRBD1. The J segment lost 0 bases and the V segment lost 4 bases, leaving 5 bases of the junction unmatched. Germline loops: CDR1 SQVTM, CDR2 ANQGSEA. There are 14 residues in the CDR3. The DNA of the CDR3 is TGCAGCGTTGTCCGACAGGGCGTGAACACTGAAGCTTTCTTT. Translated, it gives CSVVRQGVNTEAFF.

This clone was picked up a small number of times. V is TRBV29-1 and J is TRBJ1-2; 8 bases agree with TRBD1. J lost 2 bases, V lost 4 bases, and 12 bases had no gene match. The CDR3 contains 16 residues. The germline gives CDR1 SQVTM, CDR2 ANQGSEA. The DNA of the CDR3 is TGCAGCGTTGTAGATGACAGGGGAGGTTTAAACTATGGCTACACCTTC. This codes for CSVVDDRGGLNYGYTF.

V and J are TRBV28 and TRBJ1-1, with D possibly matching TRBD1 (6 bases). The CDR3 spans 11 residues. The germline V gene has CDR1 MDHEN and CDR2 SYDVKM. With 10 bases removed from V and 7 bases from J, the gap between germline ends came to 13 bases. The CDR3 region is CATEQGFEAFF. DNA for the CDR3: TGTGCCACCGAACAGGGTTTTGAAGCTTTCTTT.

The chain links TRBV7-9 to TRBJ2-7; D is perhaps TRBD2 (6 bases). There are 12 residues in the CDR3. The germline V gene has CDR1 SEHNR and CDR2 FQNEAQ (reference sequence). V was clipped by 6 bases and J by 3 bases, with 9 bases between them. In DNA form, the CDR3 reads TGTGCCAGCAGATTGGGGGGCTACGAGCAGTACTTC. Translation: CASRLGGYEQYF.

This clone showed up just a few times. The rearrangement uses TRBV5-6 and TRBJ2-5, with 12 bases aligning to TRBD2. In germline, CDR1 is SGHDT, CDR2 YYEEEE. J gave up 10 bases and V 0 bases, and 7 bases lay outside the gene matches. This CDR3 spans 15 amino acids. The CDR3 sequence is CASSLVLAGGIVQYF. The CDR3 nucleotides are TGTGCCAGCAGCTTGGTCCTAGCGGGGGGGATAGTCCAGTACTTC. Full variable domain (outside the CDR3, taken from reference TRBV5-6 and TRBJ2-5): DAGVTQSPTHLIKTRGQQVTLRCSPKSGHDTVSWYQQALGQGPQFIFQYYEEEERQRGNFPDRFSGHQFPNYSSELNVNALLLGDSALYLCASSLVLAGGIVQYFGPGTRLLVL.

This rearrangement joins TRBV6-5 to TRBJ1-4; possibly TRBD1 for D (6 bases). Germline V lookup: CDR1 MNHEY, CDR2 SVGAGI. V shed 7 bases and J shed 4 bases, with 13 bases lying between them. The CDR3 is 14 residues long. This chain's CDR3 is CASTETGHNEKLFF. Written as DNA, the CDR3 is TGTGCCAGCACCGAGACAGGCCATAATGAAAAACTGTTTTTT.